Included here is one T cell receptor (beta chain) sequence, with context. The antigen is undetermined. There are 16 residues in the CDR3. The germline V gene has CDR1 MNHEY and CDR2 SMNVEV (reference sequence). V lost 6 bases and J 1 base, leaving 18 bases between the germline ends. This sample stems from a study of cytomegalovirus exposure and HLA in healthy donors. Study-wide points: Most subjects' HLA-A and HLA-B alleles were reportedly predicted from TCR beta sequences. In a later analysis, HLA-associated beta chains showed higher expansion and lower generation probabilities than comparable chains. TCR beta chains numbering roughly 150 were designated cytomegalovirus-associated.

The PCR used 60 Vbeta and 13 Jbeta primers. In the original analysis: In a later analysis, 75 million to 95 million unique TCR beta chains included roughly 11 million shared by two or more donors. Here immunoSEQ multiplex PCR was the method, and the copy in TCRdb shows in-frame clones only, minus some. V and J calls and clone size are those listed in that table; D and trimming were worked out from the DNA. Of some 190,000 clones in the sample, roughly 77% were seen once. The sequence came from a young man in good health and CMV-seropositive. This sequence joins TRBV27 and TRBJ2-5; tentative D call: TRBD2 (6 bases). The sequencing input was PBMCs. The chain's CDR3 is CASSRRSGPSQETQYF. CDR3 bases: TGTGCCAGCAGCCGTAGGAGCGGGCCAAGCCAAGAGACCCAGTACTTC.